The rows below give T cell receptor beta chains drawn from one sample of a study of blood T cell repertoires in COVID-19. This table comes from immunoSEQ multiplex PCR, and its TCRdb copy is limited to in-frame clones, with some not included. This table holds 20,000 to 25,000 clones, 65% to 90% found once. Source material: peripheral blood. The receptor source for this set is a man aged 50-59 years with active COVID-19. Both conserved end residues are part of each CDR3. A D gene is named only where the DNA matches it firmly. Clone size is not always given. Where it is, it says once, few, many or a class for expanded clones.

TRBJ2-7	15	.	TRBV25-1	TRBD1	CASSDKGTGVVEQYF	TGTGCCAGCAGTGATAAGGGGACAGGGGTAGTCGAGCAGTACTTC
TRBJ2-1	13	.	TRBV19	TRBD1	CASSITGADEQFF	TGTGCCAGTAGTATAACAGGGGCAGATGAGCAGTTCTTC
TRBJ1-1	15	.	TRBV5-1	.	CASRANSQPETEAFF	TGCGCCAGCAGGGCCAACAGTCAGCCTGAGACTGAAGCTTTCTTT
TRBJ1-1	15	.	TRBV21-1	.	CASSTRYRERSEAFF	TGTGCCAGCAGCACTAGATACAGGGAGAGGTCTGAAGCTTTCTTT
TRBJ2-3	14	.	TRBV7-3	.	CASSFSGMADTQYF	TGTGCCAGCAGCTTCAGCGGCATGGCAGATACGCAGTATTTT
TRBJ2-7	15	few	TRBV9	.	CASSVESGSSYEQYF	TGTGCCAGCAGCGTAGAGAGCGGAAGCTCCTACGAGCAGTACTTC
TRBJ1-5	14	.	TRBV18	.	CASSPGTSNQPQHF	TGTGCCAGCTCACCGGGCACTAGCAATCAGCCCCAGCATTTT
TRBJ1-3	15	.	TRBV4-3	.	CASSQETGTGNTIYF	TGCGCCAGCAGCCAAGAGACAGGTACTGGAAACACCATATATTTT
TRBJ2-7	16	once	TRBV28	.	CASTSGIWRSSYEQYF	TGTGCCAGCACCTCGGGAATCTGGAGAAGCTCCTACGAGCAGTACTTC
TRBJ1-2	18	.	TRBV4-1	.	CASSSYPTGKRANYGYTF	TGCGCCAGCAGCTCCTACCCGACAGGAAAAAGGGCTAACTATGGCTACACCTTC
TRBJ1-6	15	.	TRBV18	.	CASSPPVGRDSPLHF	TGTGCCAGCTCACCACCGGTAGGTCGGGATTCACCCCTCCACTTT
TRBJ1-5	15	.	TRBV5-6	TRBD1	CASSRTGMGNQPQHF	TGTGCCAGCAGCCGGACAGGGATGGGCAATCAGCCCCAGCATTTT
TRBJ2-5	14	.	TRBV2	TRBD2	CASTSGGRIETQYF	TGTGCCAGCACTAGCGGGGGGCGGATAGAGACCCAGTACTTC
TRBJ2-3	16	once	TRBV10-2	.	CASSEGQFYFTDTQYF	TGCGCCAGCAGTGAAGGACAGTTTTATTTCACAGATACGCAGTATTTT
TRBJ1-5	12	.	TRBV19	.	CARTRGNQPQHF	TGTGCCAGGACTAGGGGAAATCAGCCCCAGCATTTT
TRBJ1-3	18	.	TRBV9	TRBD1	CASSVKQGTFSSGNTIYF	TGTGCCAGCAGCGTAAAACAGGGGACTTTTTCCTCTGGAAACACCATATATTTT
TRBJ1-1	14	.	TRBV7-2	.	CASSLRQGNTEAFF	TGTGCCAGCAGCTTGCGGCAGGGGAACACTGAAGCTTTCTTT
TRBJ2-3	15	.	TRBV5-1	.	CASSLGRVVPDTQYF	TGCGCCAGCAGCTTGGGGCGGGTGGTGCCAGATACGCAGTATTTT
TRBJ2-3	16	.	TRBV10-2	.	CASSELNRDATDTQYF	TGCGCCAGCAGTGAGCTCAACAGGGATGCGACAGATACGCAGTATTTT
TRBJ2-2	15	.	TRBV19	.	CASSAGQTYTGELFF	TGTGCCAGTAGTGCCGGACAGACCTACACCGGGGAGCTGTTTTTT
TRBJ2-5	15	.	TRBV5-1	TRBD1	CASSAGDRGQETQYF	TGCGCCAGCAGCGCCGGGGACAGGGGACAAGAGACCCAGTACTTC
TRBJ2-1	12	.	TRBV2	.	CASSYSYNEQFF	TGTGCCAGCAGTTACAGTTACAATGAGCAGTTCTTC
TRBJ2-7	15	.	TRBV5-4	.	CASSRESAKPYEQYF	TGTGCCAGCAGCCGCGAAAGCGCTAAGCCCTACGAGCAGTACTTC